The TCR beta chain under discussion was sequenced for a study of cytomegalovirus exposure and HLA in healthy donors. Study conclusions and caveats: CMV serostatus was the sole immune exposure information available. A missense variant in DCLRE1C was later tied to TCR beta V- and J-gene trimming. Sequencing likely produced, as an artifact, a cluster of highly shared sequence variants. Across donors, presence/absence analyses took sequencing depth to be roughly uniform.

The PCR was carried out with 60 Vbeta primers and 13 Jbeta primers. Profiling relied on immunoSEQ multiplex PCR, and the TCRdb table lists in-frame clones only, not all of them. Among 110,000 to 150,000 clones listed, 60% to 85% were seen once. About this clone: Its antigen is undetermined.

Deletions cut 0 bases from V and 1 base from J, with 4 bases between. The CDR3 has 13 amino acids. Germline CDR1 reads SGHNT; CDR2 reads YYREEE (reference sequence). The TCR sequence derives from a male donor in good health and CMV-seronegative. The chain uses TRBV5-4 and TRBJ2-5; D gene ambiguous. The sample consisted of PBMCs. CDR3 in amino acids: CASSLGSQETQYF. The CDR3 bases are TGTGCCAGCAGCTTGGGTAGCCAAGAGACCCAGTACTTC.